The following is a TCR beta chain sequence with its context. Its antigen remains unknown. The data were obtained in a study of shared clonotypes between healthy human individuals. Broader study findings: Naive CD4 clonotypes were shared across a handful of donors at roughly 5.3%. Despite large depth, sorted-subset datasets appeared incompletely sequenced.

The assay used deep level. Clones were read by immunoSEQ multiplex PCR, and TCRdb kept only the in-frame ones, dropping some. The repertoire holds roughly 530,000 clones, 90% to 96% seen once, with 0.06% in the top ten. Trimming cost V 4 bases and J 0 bases, with 7 bases left between them. The CDR3 is 14 amino acids. Germline CDR1 is KGHSH and CDR2 is LQKENI. Adults of Caucasian background living in Nashville, Tennessee made up all donors. The specimen sequenced was naive CD4+ T cells sorted from blood. Regarding subset: CD45RA+ positively selected. The receptor was isolated from a woman in her 30s in good health. The chain uses TRBV18 and TRBJ1-5; TRBD1 is a possible D gene (5 bases). In nucleotides, the CDR3 is TGTGCCAGCTCACGAGGGGATAGCAATCAGCCCCAGCATTTT. This gives the protein CASSRGDSNQPQHF.